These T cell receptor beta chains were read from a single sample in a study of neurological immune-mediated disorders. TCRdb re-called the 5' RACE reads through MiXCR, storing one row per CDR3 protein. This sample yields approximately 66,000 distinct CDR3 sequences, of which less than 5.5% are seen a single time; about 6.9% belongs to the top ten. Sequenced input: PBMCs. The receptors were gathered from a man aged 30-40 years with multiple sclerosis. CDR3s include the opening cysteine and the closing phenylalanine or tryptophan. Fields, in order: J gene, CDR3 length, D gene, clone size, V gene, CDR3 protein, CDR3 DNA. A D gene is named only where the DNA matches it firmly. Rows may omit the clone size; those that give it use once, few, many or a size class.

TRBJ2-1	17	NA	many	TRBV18	CASSPPGGGAGRNEQFF	TGTGCCAGCTCCCCCCCCGGAGGAGGAGCTGGACGCAATGAGCAGTTCTTC
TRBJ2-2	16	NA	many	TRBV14	CASSQVPGDRTGELFF	TGTGCCAGCAGCCAAGTACCAGGGGATCGCACCGGGGAGCTGTTTTTT
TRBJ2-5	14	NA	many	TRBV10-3	CAISESGLAGAQYF	TGTGCCATCAGTGAGTCCGGTCTAGCAGGAGCCCAGTACTTC
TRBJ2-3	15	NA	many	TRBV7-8	CASSLREQPTDTQYF	TGTGCCAGCAGCTTAAGGGAACAGCCCACAGATACGCAGTATTTT
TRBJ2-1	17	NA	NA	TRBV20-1	CSARPPGAGTTYNEQFF	TGCAGTGCTAGACCTCCGGGGGCGGGGACAACCTACAATGAGCAGTTCTTC
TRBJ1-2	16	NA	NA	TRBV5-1	CASSLEYGRANYGYTF	TGCGCCAGCAGCTTGGAATACGGGAGAGCTAACTATGGCTACACCTTC
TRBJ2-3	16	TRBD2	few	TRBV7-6	CASSLEASGVGDTQYF	TGTGCCAGCAGCTTAGAGGCTAGCGGGGTTGGAGATACGCAGTATTTT
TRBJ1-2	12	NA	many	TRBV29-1	CSASEGVGGYTF	TGCAGCGCCTCTGAGGGGGTCGGTGGCTACACCTTC
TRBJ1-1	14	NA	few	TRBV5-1	CASSSDGGRGIAFF	TGCGCCAGCAGCTCTGACGGCGGCAGGGGAATAGCTTTCTTT
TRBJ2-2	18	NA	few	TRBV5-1	CASSLAAGGKPNTGELFF	TGCGCCAGCAGCTTGGCTGCAGGCGGCAAACCTAACACCGGGGAGCTGTTTTTT
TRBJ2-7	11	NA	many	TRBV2	CASTLSYEQYF	TGTGCCAGCACCCTTTCCTACGAGCAGTACTTC
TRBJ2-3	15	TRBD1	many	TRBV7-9	CASSSYRGRTDTQYF	TGTGCCAGCAGCTCGTACAGGGGGCGGACAGATACGCAGTATTTT
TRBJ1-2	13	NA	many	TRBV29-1	CSARTAAGYGYTF	TGCAGCGCCCGCACGGCCGCGGGCTATGGCTACACCTTC
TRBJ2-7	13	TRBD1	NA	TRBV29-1	CSVETGLTYEQYF	TGCAGCGTTGAGACAGGGCTGACCTACGAGCAGTACTTC
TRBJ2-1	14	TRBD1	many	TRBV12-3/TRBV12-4	CASSLDRGANEQFF	TGTGCCAGCAGTTTGGACAGGGGAGCCAATGAGCAGTTCTTC
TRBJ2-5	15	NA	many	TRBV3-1	CASSQDDYRGETQYF	TGTGCCAGCAGCCAAGACGATTACCGGGGGGAGACCCAGTACTTC
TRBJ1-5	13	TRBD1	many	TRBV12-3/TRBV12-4	CASSRNRGQPQHF	TGTGCCAGCAGCCGAAACAGGGGGCAGCCCCAGCATTTT
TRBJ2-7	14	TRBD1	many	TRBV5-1	CASSSQQGIYEQYF	TGCGCCAGCAGCTCCCAACAGGGGATCTACGAGCAGTACTTC
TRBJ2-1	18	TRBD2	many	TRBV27	CASSLRAGGLKTYNEQFF	TGTGCCAGCAGTTTGAGAGCGGGGGGGCTCAAGACCTACAATGAGCAGTTCTTC
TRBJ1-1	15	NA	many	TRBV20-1	CSARASARENTEAFF	TGCAGTGCTAGAGCATCCGCCAGGGAGAACACTGAAGCTTTCTTT